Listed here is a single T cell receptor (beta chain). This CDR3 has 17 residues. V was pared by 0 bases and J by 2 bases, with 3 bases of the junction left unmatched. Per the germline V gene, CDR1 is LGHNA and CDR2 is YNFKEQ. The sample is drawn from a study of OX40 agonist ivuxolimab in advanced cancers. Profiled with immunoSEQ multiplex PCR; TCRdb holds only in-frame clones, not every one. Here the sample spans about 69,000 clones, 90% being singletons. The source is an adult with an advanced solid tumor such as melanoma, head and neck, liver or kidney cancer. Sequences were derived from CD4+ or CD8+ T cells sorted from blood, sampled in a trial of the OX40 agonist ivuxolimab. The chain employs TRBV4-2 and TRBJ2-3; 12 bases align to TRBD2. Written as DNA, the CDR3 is TGTGCCAGCAGCCAAGACCGGACTAGCGGGAACACAGATACGCAGTATTTT. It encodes CASSQDRTSGNTDTQYF.